Here is one T cell receptor beta chain with its context. Its antigen target is currently unknown. No base quality values were provided; no much bigger clone lies one nucleotide off. V sheds 6 bases and J sheds 8 bases, leaving 19 bases between their ends. The CDR3 sequence holds 14 residues, the cysteine and phenylalanine included. This entry keeps only the CDR3 DNA: 42 bases, framed from base 1. CDR1 and CDR2, looked up from the germline V gene (reference sequence), are DFQATT and SNEGSKA. Systemically healthy Caucasian individuals from Russia, 39 in total and aged about 6 to 100 years, were included as donors. Around 10 milliliters of peripheral blood were drawn from each donor into EDTA-treated Vacutainer tubes. PBMCs were isolated by Ficoll-Paque density-gradient centrifugation, with at least 6 million obtained per sample. Total RNA, at least 5 micrograms per sample, was extracted from PBMCs with Trizol reagent. The percentages of naive CD45RAhigh/CD27high T cells were determined by flow cytometry on a PBMC aliquot from every donor.

This specimen belongs to a study of blood T cells in healthy people across ages (dated by TCRdb to between 2015 and 2017). Regarding the research as a whole: In model experiments, roughly one uniquely barcoded TCR beta cDNA molecule per two T cells was captured by template switching. Two additional independent replicas of 1 million unique cDNA reads from the same blood draw were analyzed for two donors (one aged 18 to 29 and one aged 80 or older). The donors were split into four age groups: young (average 16 years), middle-aged (39), aged (approximately 60) and long-lived (under 85). Using deep sequencing normalized with unique cDNA molecular identifiers, the study measured how TCR beta repertoire diversity changes with age. To avoid experimental bias, donors of different ages were randomly spread across the sequencing lanes.

What the work shows at the level of the full study, not this receptor alone: Observed TCR beta diversity correlated strongly with the percentage of naive T cells measured by flow cytometry. Bulk unsorted PBMC profiling prevented conclusive comparison of naive and antigen-experienced compartments. Because donor CMV infection status was unknown, age-related changes in expanded clonotypes were potentially confounded. Estimates of total diversity based on one million sequenced T cells were regarded as lower bounds and as underestimates. Observed TCR beta diversity per million T cells fell roughly linearly with age, and a significant reduction was already apparent by age roughly 40. Compared with the aged group, the long-lived group had more naive CD4+ T cells, fewer expanded clones and increased TCR diversity, a pattern suggesting age selection.

Library construction relied on 5' RACE. TCRdb names Illumina HiSeq 2500 as the instrument used. The second PCR ran for about 6 to 11 cycles and used a J-beta primer mix along with a sample-barcoded 5' primer. A template-switch 5' adaptor carrying 12 random nucleotides introduced a unique molecular identifier onto each TCR beta cDNA molecule. At least 3 million CDR3-containing paired-end reads were obtained from each sample. First-strand cDNA was synthesized from all RNA with the Mint cDNA synthesis kit, primed by a TRBC-specific oligonucleotide. After uracil-DNA glycosylase treatment, a first 18-cycle PCR used universal primers M1SS and BC2_uni_R on all cDNA. Per the source publication's procedure: For normalization, 1 million high-quality reads were randomly selected from each sample, with every read carrying a distinct molecular identifier. Instead of being binned into consensus sequences, reads with shared molecular identifiers were discarded. MiTCR, set to a Q25 quality threshold and the strictest error-elimination algorithm, was used for CDR3 identification, clonotype clustering and error correction. Lower-bound total TCR beta diversity was estimated with a nonparametric unseen species model using Euler transformation. In-frame beta chains were kept once TCRdb had trimmed the public reads at Q25 with fastp and called clones with MiXCR. Rows are combined by CDR3 protein, so each entry shows the most common genes and DNA. The V and J calls here are based on TCRdb, not the publication. This sample gives about 1.8 million distinct CDR3 sequences in total; less than 50% of them show up just once. The top ten constitute over 2% of the sample.

The chain employs TRBV20-1 and TRBJ1-4; a tentative D match to TRBD1 spans 5 bases. The sequencing input was blood. This TCR was sampled from a woman aged 40-49 years in good health. This receptor carries the CDR3 CSAGPSQGGEKLFF. Read as DNA, the sequence is TGCAGTGCCGGCCCATCCCAGGGTGGGGAAAAACTGTTTTTT.